The sequence of this TCR beta chain was determined in a study of vaccination and CD4 T cells after COVID-19. Study-wide findings and caveats: Median SARS-CoV-2-reactive clonotypes rose from roughly 22 to 38, not significantly.

Worth noting for this clonotype: Its target is not known.

Documented treatment: roughly ten-day PBMC culture with coronavirus spike peptide pools or control peptides (ViraFEST assay). From the unexposed donor, CD4+ T cells were collected ahead of the COVID-19 pandemic (2011-2018). Sequencing of cultured CD4+ T cell DNA used the Oncomine TCR Beta short-read assay. Someone extracted genomic DNA from cultured CD4+ T cells. TCRdb reanalysed the PCR reads using MiXCR and keeps one entry per CDR3 protein. The top ten hold approximately 20% of the sample, which has over 7,500 distinct CDR3 sequences, under 40% seen once. The CDR3 is made up of 14 amino acids. Germline CDR1 is LNHDA and CDR2 is SQIVND (reference sequence). Trimming pared 5 bases from V and 2 bases from J, leaving 11 bases between.

V usage is TRBV19 and J usage is TRBJ2-3; possibly TRBD1 for D (5 bases). The sample comprised CD4+ T cells from blood, cultured in vitro. The source of this sequence is a human donor in good health. Written as DNA, the CDR3 is TGTGCCAGTAGTCTGCAGGGAAACACAGATACGCAGTATTTT. Translated: CASSLQGNTDTQYF.